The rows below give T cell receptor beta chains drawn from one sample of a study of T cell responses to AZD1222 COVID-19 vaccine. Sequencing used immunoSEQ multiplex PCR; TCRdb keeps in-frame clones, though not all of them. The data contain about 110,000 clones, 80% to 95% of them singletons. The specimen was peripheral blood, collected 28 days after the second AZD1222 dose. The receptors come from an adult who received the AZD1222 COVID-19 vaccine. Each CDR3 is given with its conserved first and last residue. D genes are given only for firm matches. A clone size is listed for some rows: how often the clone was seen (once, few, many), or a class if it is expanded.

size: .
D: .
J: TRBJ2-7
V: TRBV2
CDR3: CASSENQAGEQYF
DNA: TGTGCCAGCAGTGAAAACCAAGCGGGCGAGCAGTACTTC

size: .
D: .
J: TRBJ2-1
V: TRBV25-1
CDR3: CASRHLMYGEQFF
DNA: TGTGCCAGCAGACACCTTATGTACGGTGAGCAGTTCTTC

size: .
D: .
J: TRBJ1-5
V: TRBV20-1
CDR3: CSASLIDNQPQHF
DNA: TGCAGTGCTAGTCTGATCGACAATCAGCCCCAGCATTTT

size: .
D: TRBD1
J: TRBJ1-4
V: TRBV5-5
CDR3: CASSPPTGWDEKLFF
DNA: TGTGCCAGCAGCCCGCCGACAGGGTGGGATGAAAAACTGTTTTTT

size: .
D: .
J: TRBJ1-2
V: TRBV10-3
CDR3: CAISESGRERANYGYTF
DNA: TGTGCCATCAGTGAGTCCGGCAGGGAGCGAGCTAACTATGGCTACACCTTC

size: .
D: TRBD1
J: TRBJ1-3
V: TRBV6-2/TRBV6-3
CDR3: CASSSGSNRGSSGNTIYF
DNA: TGTGCCAGCAGTTCTGGCTCAAACAGGGGATCTTCTGGAAACACCATATATTTT

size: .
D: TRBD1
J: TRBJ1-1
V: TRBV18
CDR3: CASSATGGEVAFF
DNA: TGTGCCAGCTCGGCAACAGGGGGCGAGGTAGCTTTCTTT

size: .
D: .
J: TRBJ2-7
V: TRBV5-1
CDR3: CASSYQYEQYF
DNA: TGCGCCAGCAGCTACCAATACGAGCAGTACTTC

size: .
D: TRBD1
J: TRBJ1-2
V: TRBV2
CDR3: CASSVRGQGLNYGYTF
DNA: TGTGCCAGCAGTGTGAGAGGACAGGGATTGAACTATGGCTACACCTTC

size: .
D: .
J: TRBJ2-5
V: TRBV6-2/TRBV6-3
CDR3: CASSKGRNQETQYF
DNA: TGTGCCAGCAGCAAAGGACGGAACCAAGAGACCCAGTACTTC

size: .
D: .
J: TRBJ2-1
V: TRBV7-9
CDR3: CASSALANEQFF
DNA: TGTGCCAGCAGTGCCCTAGCGAATGAGCAGTTCTTC

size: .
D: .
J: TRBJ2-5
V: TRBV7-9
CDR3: CASSHRWGGRETQYF
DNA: TGTGCCAGCAGCCACCGGTGGGGTGGAAGGGAGACCCAGTACTTC

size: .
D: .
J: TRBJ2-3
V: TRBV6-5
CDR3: CASGVGGTDTQYF
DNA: TGTGCCAGCGGGGTTGGGGGTACAGATACGCAGTATTTT

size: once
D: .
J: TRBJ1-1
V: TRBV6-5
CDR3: CASSPLGSTEAFF
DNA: TGTGCCAGCAGCCCGCTGGGGAGCACTGAAGCTTTCTTT

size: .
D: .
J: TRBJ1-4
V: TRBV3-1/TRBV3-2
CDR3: CASSQGAGRPTNEKLFF
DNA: TGTGCCAGCAGCCAAGGGGCAGGACGCCCGACTAATGAAAAACTGTTTTTT

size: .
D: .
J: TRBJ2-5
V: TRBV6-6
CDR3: CASSYSAGRTQETQYF
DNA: TGTGCCAGCAGTTACTCGGCAGGGCGGACCCAAGAGACCCAGTACTTC

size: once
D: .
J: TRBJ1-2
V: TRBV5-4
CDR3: CASSLVQVRGYTF
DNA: TGTGCCAGCAGCTTAGTACAGGTTCGTGGCTACACCTTC